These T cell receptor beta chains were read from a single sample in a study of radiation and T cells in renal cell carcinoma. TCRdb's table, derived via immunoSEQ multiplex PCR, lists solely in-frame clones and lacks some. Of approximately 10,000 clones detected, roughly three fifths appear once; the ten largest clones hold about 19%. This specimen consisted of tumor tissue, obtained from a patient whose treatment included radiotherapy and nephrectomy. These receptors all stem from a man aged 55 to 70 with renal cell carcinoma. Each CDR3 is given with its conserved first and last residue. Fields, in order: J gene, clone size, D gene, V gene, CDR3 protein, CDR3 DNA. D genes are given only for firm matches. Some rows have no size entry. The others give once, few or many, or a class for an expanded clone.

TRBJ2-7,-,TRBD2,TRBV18,CASSRAGFGYEQYF,TGTGCCAGCTCACGAGCGGGGTTCGGCTACGAGCAGTACTTC
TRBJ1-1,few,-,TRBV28,CASSFMFSALPMNTEAFF,TGTGCCAGCAGTTTTATGTTCTCGGCCCTACCTATGAACACTGAAGCTTTCTTT
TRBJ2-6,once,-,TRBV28,CASSSLTRGGSGANVLTF,TGTGCCAGCAGTTCCTTGACGAGAGGGGGATCTGGGGCCAACGTCCTGACTTTC
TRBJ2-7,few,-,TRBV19,CASSIAGDYEQYF,TGTGCCAGTAGTATAGCGGGGGACTACGAGCAGTACTTC
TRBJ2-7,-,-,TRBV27,CASSAGGAREQYF,TGTGCCAGCAGCGCCGGTGGAGCACGCGAGCAGTACTTC
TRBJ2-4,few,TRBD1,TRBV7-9,CASSLEGTGAKNIQYF,TGTGCCAGCAGCTTAGAAGGGACAGGGGCCAAAAACATTCAGTACTTC
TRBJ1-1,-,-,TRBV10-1,CASSFGQNTEAFF,TGCGCCAGCAGCTTCGGACAGAACACTGAAGCTTTCTTT
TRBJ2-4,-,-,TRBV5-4,CASSFGRSGGEANIQYF,TGTGCCAGCAGCTTTGGTCGCAGTGGGGGCGAGGCTAACATTCAGTACTTC
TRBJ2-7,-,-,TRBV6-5,CASSYSSGQTYEQYF,TGTGCCAGCAGTTACTCAAGCGGACAGACCTACGAGCAGTACTTC
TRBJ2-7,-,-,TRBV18,CASSPDGFGLYEQYF,TGTGCCAGCTCACCGGACGGATTCGGGCTATACGAGCAGTACTTC
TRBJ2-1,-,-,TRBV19,CASSIDRAVYYNEQFF,TGTGCCAGTAGTATAGATCGAGCGGTTTACTACAATGAGCAGTTCTTC
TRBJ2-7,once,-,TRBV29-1,CSGGTYYEQYF,TGCAGCGGGGGGACTTATTACGAGCAGTACTTC
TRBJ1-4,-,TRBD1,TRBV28,CASSLDSRDSFLASEKLFF,TGTGCCAGCAGTTTAGATTCCCGGGACAGTTTCTTGGCTAGTGAAAAACTGTTTTTT
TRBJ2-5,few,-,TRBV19,CASSIEPETQYF,TGTGCCAGTAGTATAGAGCCGGAGACCCAGTACTTC
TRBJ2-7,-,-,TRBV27,CASSSGRNYEQYF,TGTGCCAGCAGTTCGGGACGGAACTACGAGCAGTACTTC
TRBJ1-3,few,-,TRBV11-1,CASSLHHPPGNTIYF,TGTGCCAGCAGCTTACACCATCCCCCTGGAAACACCATATATTTT
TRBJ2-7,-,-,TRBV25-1,CASSRDTDSYEQYF,TGTGCCAGCAGCCGGGACACTGACTCCTACGAGCAGTACTTC
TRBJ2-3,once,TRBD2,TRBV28,CASREGLAGGQDTQYF,TGTGCCAGCAGGGAGGGACTAGCGGGAGGTCAAGATACGCAGTATTTT
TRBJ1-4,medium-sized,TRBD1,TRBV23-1,CASSQGTGDEKLFF,TGCGCCAGCAGTCAAGGGACAGGGGACGAAAAACTGTTTTTT
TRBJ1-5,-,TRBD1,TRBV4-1,CASSPDRVSTQPQHF,TGCGCCAGCAGCCCTGACAGGGTGTCTACTCAGCCCCAGCATTTT
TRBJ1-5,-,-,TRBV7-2,CASSPRTGGAGQPQHF,TGTGCCAGCAGCCCAAGGACGGGGGGCGCTGGGCAGCCCCAGCATTTT
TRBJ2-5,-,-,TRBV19,CASSTGETEYQETQYF,TGTGCCAGTAGTACCGGGGAGACCGAGTACCAAGAGACCCAGTACTTC
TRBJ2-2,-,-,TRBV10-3,CAISGGTGELFF,TGTGCCATCAGTGGGGGTACCGGGGAGCTGTTTTTT